This T cell receptor (beta chain) was obtained from a study of cytomegalovirus exposure and HLA in healthy donors. The germline gives CDR1 SEHNR, CDR2 FQNEAQ (reference sequence). V lost 4 bases to trimming and J lost 5 bases, with 18 bases between them. This CDR3 is 15 amino acids long. It was with 60 Vbeta and 13 Jbeta primers that the PCR ran. Sequenced by immunoSEQ multiplex PCR; TCRdb stores in-frame clones only, minus some. The profile shows around 93,000 clones, approximately 83% of them singletons. The chain joins TRBV7-9 to TRBJ2-7; D possibly corresponds to TRBD1 (6 bases). This sequence originates from a man aged 45-60 years in good health and CMV-seronegative. Sequenced material: PBMCs. The CDR3 DNA reads TGTGCCAGCAGCTCGCCGGGACAAAGTTTCAACGAGCAGTACTTC. It yields the protein CASSSPGQSFNEQYF.